The 14 T cell receptor beta chains in this list originate from one sample, sequenced in a study of shared clonotypes between healthy human individuals. TCRdb's table, derived via immunoSEQ multiplex PCR, lists solely in-frame clones and lacks some. This sample has about 2.4 million clones; 80% to 95% occur once, and the top ten carry roughly 0.36%. The material sequenced was naive CD4+ T cells from PBMCs. The subset denotes: CD45RA+ positively selected. Receptors were obtained from a man younger than 30 in good health. Some clones in this sample may be carry-over from other donors' samples.

The rearrangement joins TRBV27 to TRBJ1-5; D might be TRBD1 (6 bases). The CDR3 spans 14 residues. Looked up from germline, CDR1 is MNHEY and CDR2 is SMNVEV (reference sequence). V lost 2 bases, J lost 7 bases, and 12 bases lay in between. The CDR3 DNA follows: TGTGCCAGCAGTTTAATCAGGGGCCGCCAGCCCCAGCATTTT. Its protein product is CASSLIRGRQPQHF.

The J gene is TRBJ1-1, the V gene TRBV7-9; D possibly corresponds to TRBD1 (5 bases). The germline V and J ends were trimmed by 5 bases and 4 bases, with 11 bases remaining between them. The CDR3 is 13 residues long. In germline, CDR1 is SEHNR, CDR2 FQNEAQ (reference sequence). The CDR3 DNA reads as TGTGCCAGCAGCCTTAGACAGACCACTGAAGCTTTCTTT. It specifies CASSLRQTTEAFF.

V is TRBV5-6 and J is TRBJ1-1; no clear D. Germline V gene sequence: CDR1 SGHDT, CDR2 YYEEEE. Trimming shortened V by 5 bases and J by 2 bases, and 13 bases separated the two germline ends. The CDR3 contains 14 residues. The CDR3 reads CASRTTWGNTEAFF. The CDR3 bases are TGTGCCAGCAGAACCACATGGGGAAACACTGAAGCTTTCTTT. Filled out from reference TRBV5-6 and TRBJ1-1, the complete variable domain reads DAGVTQSPTHLIKTRGQQVTLRCSPKSGHDTVSWYQQALGQGPQFIFQYYEEEERQRGNFPDRFSGHQFPNYSSELNVNALLLGDSALYLCASRTTWGNTEAFFGQGTRLTVV.

The J gene is TRBJ1-3, the V gene TRBV6-6; weak D call: TRBD1 (6 bases). CDR1 and CDR2 from the germline V gene are MNHNY and SVGAGI (reference sequence). The CDR3 is 15 amino acids. Deletions cut 5 bases from V and 4 bases from J, with 15 bases between. The CDR3 DNA follows: TGTGCCAGCAGTCCACTTCAGGGGCCAGGAAACACCATATATTTT. This sequence encodes CASSPLQGPGNTIYF.

The chain couples TRBV4-1 to TRBJ2-5; 8 bases are shared with TRBD2. The trim removed 4 bases at V and 4 bases at J, leaving 5 bases unmatched. Germline loops: CDR1 MGHRA, CDR2 YSYEKL. The CDR3 spans 14 residues. CDR3 nucleotide sequence: TGCGCCAGCAGCCTCAACGGGGGGGCAGAGACCCAGTACTTC. Translation: CASSLNGGAETQYF.

V is TRBV7-9 and J is TRBJ1-2; D is unclear. V dropped 2 bases and J dropped 2 bases, with 12 bases sitting between them. This CDR3 is built from 15 residues. CDR1 SEHNR and CDR2 FQNEAQ come from the germline V gene (reference sequence). The DNA of the CDR3 is TGTGCCAGCAGCTTAAACCGTGCGGCGAACTATGGCTACACCTTC. This translates into CASSLNRAANYGYTF. Full variable domain (outside the CDR3, taken from reference TRBV7-9 and TRBJ1-2): DTGVSQNPRHKITKRGQNVTFRCDPISEHNRLYWYRQTLGQGPEFLTYFQNEAQLEKSRLLSDRFSAERPKGSFSTLEIQRTEQGDSAMYLCASSLNRAANYGYTFGSGTRLTVV.

This sequence joins TRBV14 and TRBJ2-7; a possible D gene is TRBD2 (6 bases). Germline values: CDR1 SGHDN, CDR2 FVKESK. The CDR3 contains 17 residues. V lost 1 base and J 3 bases, leaving 19 bases between the germline ends. This CDR3 reads CASSQGLRGISLYEQYF. The CDR3 bases are TGTGCCAGCAGCCAAGGTTTGCGGGGAATAAGTCTCTACGAGCAGTACTTC.

The gene calls are TRBV6-1 and TRBJ2-4; the D gene is possibly TRBD1 (6 bases). Per germline, CDR1 MNHNS and CDR2 SASEGT. The CDR3 covers 15 residues. V lost 4 bases and J 7 bases, leaving 17 bases between the germline ends. The CDR3 region has the DNA TGTGCCAGCAGTGTTTGGGACACATCGAGGAACATTCAGTACTTC. Translation: CASSVWDTSRNIQYF.

The CDR3 DNA reads TGCGCCAGACAGGGGATGGGGCTAGCCAAAAACATTCAGTACTTC. Residues: CARQGMGLAKNIQYF. The chain carries TRBV10-1 and TRBJ2-4, with 7 bases matching TRBD1. CDR1 is WNHNN and CDR2 is SYGVQD in the germline V gene (reference sequence). V shed 9 bases and J 0 bases; nucleotides not matched to a gene: 8. The CDR3 is made up of 15 amino acids.

This chain connects TRBV2 to TRBJ2-1, with D possibly TRBD2 on 6 matching bases. CDR1 and CDR2 (germline): SNHLY, FYNNEI. The length of the CDR3 is 14 residues. The V gene lost 5 bases and the J gene lost 5 bases, with 13 bases spanning the gap. CDR3 in DNA: TGTGCCAGCAGTCAACTAGCACAGAACAATGAGCAGTTCTTC. Translating it yields CASSQLAQNNEQFF.

The V and J genes are TRBV15 and TRBJ1-1; possibly TRBD1 for D (6 bases). V was shortened by 0 bases and J by 3 bases, with 29 bases between the two germline ends. Germline assignment: CDR1 LNHNV and CDR2 YYDKDF (reference sequence). This CDR3 is 21 amino acids long. The CDR3 region is CATSRDFLWVGGDGRYTEAFF. The CDR3 region has the DNA TGTGCCACCAGCAGAGATTTTTTATGGGTGGGGGGCGATGGTCGATACACTGAAGCTTTCTTT.

This clone has a handful of counts. The chain combines TRBV28 with TRBJ1-1, with D hard to call. The germline gives CDR1 MDHEN, CDR2 SYDVKM. With 6 bases removed from V and 8 bases from J, the gap between germline ends came to 7 bases. The CDR3 runs to 10 residues. In nucleotides, the CDR3 is TGTGCCAGCAGGAGGCAGGAAGCTTTCTTT. It translates to CASRRQEAFF.

The genes are TRBV28 and TRBJ2-1; D is unclear. This CDR3 contains 14 residues. V gave up 5 bases and J gave up 5 bases, with 13 bases separating them. Germline V gives CDR1 MDHEN, CDR2 SYDVKM. CDR3 in DNA: TGTGCCAGCAGTGCCCCCCCACTTAACAATGAGCAGTTCTTC. This encodes CASSAPPLNNEQFF.

This chain uses TRBV7-8 with TRBJ2-5; 11 bases are shared with TRBD1. This CDR3 region has 15 residues. The germline V gene has CDR1 SGHVS and CDR2 FQNEAQ. The J segment lost 4 bases and the V segment lost 5 bases, leaving 6 bases of the junction unmatched. CDR3 nucleotides: TGTGCCAGCAGCCCAGGGACAGGGGGTGGAGAGACCCAGTACTTC. It translates to CASSPGTGGGETQYF.